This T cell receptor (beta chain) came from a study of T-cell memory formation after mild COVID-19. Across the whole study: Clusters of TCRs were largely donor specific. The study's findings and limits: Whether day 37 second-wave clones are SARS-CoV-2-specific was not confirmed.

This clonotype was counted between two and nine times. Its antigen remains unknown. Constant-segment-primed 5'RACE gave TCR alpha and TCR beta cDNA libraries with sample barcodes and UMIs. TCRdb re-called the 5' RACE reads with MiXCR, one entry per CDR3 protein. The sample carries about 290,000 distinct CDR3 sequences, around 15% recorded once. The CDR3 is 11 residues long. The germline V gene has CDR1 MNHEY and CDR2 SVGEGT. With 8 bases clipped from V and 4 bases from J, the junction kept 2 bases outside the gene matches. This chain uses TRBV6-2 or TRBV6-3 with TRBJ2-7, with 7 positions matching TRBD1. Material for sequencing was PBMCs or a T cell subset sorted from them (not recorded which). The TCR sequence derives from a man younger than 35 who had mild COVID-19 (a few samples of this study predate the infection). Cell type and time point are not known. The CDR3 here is CASVRGYEQYF. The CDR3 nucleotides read TGTGCCAGCGTCAGGGGGTACGAGCAGTACTTC.